This T cell receptor (beta chain) is from a study of T-cell reconstitution after alpha-beta-depleted transplantation in children. Germline V gene sequence: CDR1 DFQATT, CDR2 SNEGSKA (reference sequence). The CDR3 has 15 residues. The V gene end was trimmed by 3 bases and the J gene end by 5 bases; junction bases not matched to a gene: 10. Unique molecular identifiers were used in preparing the TCRbeta library. One entry per CDR3 protein, called by TCRdb with MiXCR from the PCR reads. Altogether 95,000 to 150,000 distinct CDR3 sequences are present, 20% to 25% being singletons, with the ten largest covering more than 9%. This clonotype was picked up many times.

The clonotype was recovered from a male patient aged 2 to 9 who had a stem cell transplant for chronic granulomatous disease, so the T cells may come from the graft donor. The gene calls are TRBV20-1 and TRBJ2-5, with 9 bases fitting TRBD1. The material sequenced was PBMCs, mostly from graft donor cells, taken 180 days after TCRalphabeta/CD19-depleted stem cell transplant. CDR3 sequence reads: CSASQPGQGGETQYF. The CDR3, as DNA: TGCAGTGCTAGCCAACCGGGACAGGGAGGGGAGACCCAGTACTTC.